Below are 16 T cell receptor beta chains sequenced from a single sample in a study of blood T cell repertoires in COVID-19 (dated by TCRdb to the early 2020s). Library preparation used the immunoSEQ multiplex PCR assay. TCRdb carries this immuneACCESS record with in-frame sequences only. Its versions omit some clonotypes, under half of them owing to an unresolved V gene in the studies checked, with the rest unexplained. Across this sample there are under 120,000 clones, with around 91% seen only once. The ten largest clones add up to roughly 32% of the sample. The sample was peripheral blood. The origin of the receptors is a woman aged 80 or over with acute or convalescent COVID-19.

V usage is TRBV4-3 and J usage is TRBJ2-2; the D gene is possibly TRBD1 (5 bases). V gave up 6 bases and J gave up 1 base, with 9 bases separating them. This CDR3 has 14 residues. Per germline, CDR1 LGHNA and CDR2 YSLEER. The CDR3 nucleotides are TGCGCCAGCAGAACAGGAGAGAACACCGGGGAGCTGTTTTTT. The encoded protein is CASRTGENTGELFF.

The rearrangement uses TRBV7-2 and TRBJ2-3; 12 bases align to TRBD2. CDR3 length: 18 residues. The V gene end was trimmed by 3 bases and the J gene end by 3 bases; junction bases not matched to a gene: 10. Germline V gives CDR1 SGHTA, CDR2 FQGNSA. The CDR3 loop reads CASSLASPGLAGTDTQYF. Written as DNA, the CDR3 is TGTGCCAGCAGCTTGGCCTCCCCTGGACTAGCGGGGACAGATACGCAGTATTTT. The full variable domain, in which reference TRBV7-2 and TRBJ2-3 provide the parts outside the CDR3, is GAGVSQSPSNKVTEKGKDVELRCDPISGHTALYWYRQSLGQGLEFLIYFQGNSAPDKSGLPSDRFSAERTGGSVSTLTIQRTQQEDSAVYLCASSLASPGLAGTDTQYFGPGTRLTVL.

The chain recombines TRBV7-6 with TRBJ2-7; 7 bases line up with TRBD1. The CDR3 is 15 amino acids. The germline CDR1 and CDR2 sequences are SGHVS and FNYEAQ. J gave up 5 bases and V 2 bases, and 9 bases lay outside the gene matches. DNA for the CDR3: TGTGCCAGCAGCTTAACCCCGACAGGGTTCGACGAGCAGTACTTC. Its protein is CASSLTPTGFDEQYF.

The chain is built from TRBV24-1 and TRBJ1-2; D unresolved. The germline V gene encodes CDR1 KGHDR and CDR2 SFDVKD. V lost 2 bases, J lost 6 bases, and 15 bases lay in between. This CDR3 spans 15 amino acids. The CDR3 nucleotides are TGTGCCACCAGTGATTCGCCCACCTCTATGGATGGCTACACCTTC. Residues: CATSDSPTSMDGYTF.

The V and J genes are TRBV6-2 or TRBV6-3 and TRBJ2-1, with a tentative D call TRBD2 (6 bases). The V end lost 5 bases, the J end lost 2 bases, and 7 bases lay between the germline ends. The CDR3 is 13 amino acids. Per germline, CDR1 MNHEY and CDR2 SVGEGT. CDR3 amino acids: CASSRTTYNEQFF. As DNA, the CDR3 is TGTGCCAGCAGTCGGACTACCTACAATGAGCAGTTCTTC.

The rearrangement uses TRBV23-1 and TRBJ1-6; unclear D gene. TRBV23-1 is treated as an ORF (open reading frame) with a function not yet certain. The CDR3 covers 14 residues. Deletions cut 1 base from V and 10 bases from J, with 11 bases between. This CDR3 reads CASSQYGEMSPLHF. CDR3 DNA sequence: TGCGCCAGCAGTCAATACGGGGAAATGTCACCCCTCCACTTT.

In this sample, this clone turned up once. The J gene is TRBJ1-4, the V gene TRBV6-5; possibly TRBD1 for D (5 bases). Germline loops: CDR1 MNHEY, CDR2 SVGAGI. This CDR3 has 15 residues. V lost 0 bases, J lost 4 bases, and 9 bases lay in between. DNA for the CDR3: TGTGCCAGCAGTTACTCGGGGCTCGGTAATGAAAAACTGTTTTTT. It encodes CASSYSGLGNEKLFF.

The rearrangement joins TRBV6-5 to TRBJ1-6; a weak D match, TRBD1 (5 bases). The CDR3 length is 14 residues. CDR1 and CDR2 (germline): MNHEY, SVGAGI. V lost 2 bases and J lost 8, with 10 bases in between. CDR3 in amino acids: CASSYGRGDSPLHF. In nucleotides, the CDR3 is TGTGCCAGCAGTTACGGAAGGGGTGATTCACCCCTCCACTTT.

The genes are TRBV11-2 and TRBJ1-2; possibly TRBD1 for D (6 bases). This CDR3 contains 15 residues. V lost 5 bases and J 4 bases, leaving 17 bases between the germline ends. Looked up from germline, CDR1 is SGHAT and CDR2 is FQNNGV. Here the CDR3 reads CASSRPGQPGYGYTF. The DNA for the CDR3 is TGTGCCAGCAGCCGGCCAGGACAGCCTGGCTATGGCTACACCTTC.

The chain couples TRBV9 to TRBJ1-2; tentative D call: TRBD1 (6 bases). The CDR3 length is 11 residues. V was shortened by 4 bases and J by 7 bases, with 8 bases between the two germline ends. Germline CDR1 and CDR2: SGDLS and YYNGEE. The CDR3 DNA reads TGTGCCAGCAGCACAGGGTTTGGCTACACCTTC. This sequence encodes CASSTGFGYTF.

The chain has TRBV29-1 and TRBJ1-1; no clear D. Germline V gene data show CDR1 as SQVTM and CDR2 as ANQGSEA. This CDR3 has 14 residues. The V and J ends lost 3 bases and 4 bases respectively, with 15 bases between them. CDR3 bases: TGCAGCGTTGATTCACCGACGGCGGGCACTGAAGCTTTCTTT. Translated, it gives CSVDSPTAGTEAFF.

The chain employs TRBV6-5 and TRBJ1-2, with D maybe TRBD1 (5 bases). Germline loops: CDR1 MNHEY, CDR2 SVGAGI. The CDR3 runs 15 residues. V shed 0 bases and J shed 6 bases, with 14 bases lying between them. The CDR3 nucleotides are TGTGCCAGCAGTTACTCTGAGGGCTCGGGGGATGGCTACACCTTC. This codes for CASSYSEGSGDGYTF.

The chain carries TRBV18 and TRBJ1-1; no clear D. The germline V and J ends were trimmed by 2 bases and 0 bases, with 16 bases remaining between them. Germline CDR1 KGHSH, CDR2 LQKENI. The CDR3 has 17 amino acids. CDR3 protein: CASSPLAGGRMNTEAFF. The DNA of the CDR3 is TGTGCCAGCTCACCATTGGCGGGAGGGCGGATGAACACTGAAGCTTTCTTT.

This clone was recorded once. Here the CDR3 reads CAISESQLNYGYTF. The CDR3 region has the DNA TGTGCCATCAGTGAGTCACAGCTTAACTATGGCTACACCTTC. V usage is TRBV10-3 and J usage is TRBJ1-2, with no clear D. Germline V gene sequence: CDR1 ENHRY, CDR2 SYGVKD. Trimming took off 0 bases at V and 1 base at J, with 6 bases between the two ends. The CDR3 has 14 residues.

The rearrangement links TRBV6-2 or TRBV6-3 to TRBJ1-1; tentatively, D is TRBD1 (5 bases). The V end lost 2 bases, the J end lost 5 bases, and 15 bases lay between the germline ends. The germline V gene has CDR1 MNHEY and CDR2 SVGEGT. The CDR3 length is 15 residues. The chain's CDR3 is CASSYGGAARTEAFF. CDR3 in DNA: TGTGCCAGCAGTTACGGTGGGGCAGCGAGAACTGAAGCTTTCTTT.

V is TRBV7-2 and J is TRBJ1-1; D is uncertain. CDR1 is SGHTA, CDR2 FQGNSA, per germline. The ends were cut back, 1 base at V and 3 bases at J, with 15 bases in the middle. The CDR3 runs 16 residues. CDR3: CASSLGPSYFYTEAFF. The CDR3 coding sequence is TGTGCCAGCAGCTTAGGCCCCTCCTATTTTTACACTGAAGCTTTCTTT.